The following is a T cell receptor (beta chain) sequence with its context. The data are from a study of blood T cell repertoires in COVID-19. Study overall: The samples span acute and convalescent COVID-19 from the United States, Italy and Spain. The analysed material was cDNA or gDNA that came from T cells, B-cell-depleted T cells, or PBMCs.

CDR3 length equals 13 residues. The V gene's germline CDR1 is SGHNT and CDR2 YENEEA. V was cut by 2 bases and J by 4 bases, with 8 bases left in between. Clones were sequenced by immunoSEQ multiplex PCR, and TCRdb holds only the in-frame ones, with some missing. This sample yields about 29,000 clones, of which roughly nine tenths are seen a single time; 3.5% belongs to the top ten. The sequence was collected from a human donor in a cohort sampled during active COVID-19. The chain joins TRBV11-3 to TRBJ2-5, with unresolved D. Sequences were obtained from peripheral blood. The CDR3 loop reads CASSLISGETQYF. The CDR3 nucleotides read TGTGCCAGCAGCTTAATTTCCGGAGAGACCCAGTACTTC.